The 21 T cell receptor beta chains below were found in one sample sequenced in a study of control samples from healthy donors and cancer patients (dated by TCRdb to the early 2020s). Library preparation employed the immunoSEQ multiplex PCR assay. TCRdb retrieved this table from immuneACCESS and kept in-frame rearrangements only. Not all clones are present; in checked studies, unresolved V genes account for under half, and no reason is known for the remainder. This sample gives about 54,000 clones in total; around 97% of them show up just once. In total, the top ten clones hold 1.5% to 2% of the sample. Input material: blood. Receptor source: a woman aged 30 to 39 in good health.

The gene calls are TRBV29-1 and TRBJ2-5; D is unresolved. This CDR3 is 13 amino acids long. Deletions cut 4 bases from V and 7 bases from J, with 16 bases between. CDR1 and CDR2 (germline): SQVTM, ANQGSEA. The CDR3 region is CSVGSSSSWTQYF. The CDR3, as DNA: TGCAGCGTTGGTAGTAGCTCTTCTTGGACCCAGTACTTC.

The chain carries TRBV11-2 and TRBJ2-1; weak D call: TRBD2 (6 bases). Per germline, CDR1 SGHAT and CDR2 FQNNGV. This CDR3 is built from 16 residues. V lost 0 bases to trimming and J lost 2 bases, with 11 bases between them. The CDR3 loop reads CASSLDLGGTYNEQFF. CDR3 in DNA: TGTGCCAGCAGCTTAGATCTCGGGGGAACCTACAATGAGCAGTTCTTC.

The chain employs TRBV18 and TRBJ2-4; the D call may be TRBD1 or TRBD2 (5 bases each). This CDR3 has 17 residues. Trimming took 4 bases from V and 0 from J, leaving 16 bases between them. Germline loops: CDR1 KGHSH, CDR2 LQKENI. CDR3 region: CASSRSEGLGAKNIQYF. The CDR3 DNA reads as TGTGCCAGCTCACGGAGCGAGGGGTTGGGAGCCAAAAACATTCAGTACTTC.

This clone appeared once. The V call is TRBV28, the J call TRBJ1-2; maybe TRBD1 (5 bases). V was shortened by 5 bases and J by 5 bases, with 24 bases between the two germline ends. Germline loops: CDR1 MDHEN, CDR2 SYDVKM. CDR3 size: 17 residues. CDR3 protein: CASSTRDGTSLYYGYTF. The CDR3, as DNA: TGTGCCAGCAGTACCCGGGACGGAACCTCCTTGTATTATGGCTACACCTTC.

The chain has TRBV29-1 and TRBJ2-7; tentatively, D is TRBD2 (5 bases). V lost 4 bases, J lost 2 bases, and 9 bases lay in between. This CDR3 comprises 12 residues. Germline CDR1 SQVTM, CDR2 ANQGSEA. The CDR3 DNA is TGCAGCGTTGCCCGGGAAACCTACGAGCAGTACTTC. It specifies CSVARETYEQYF.

V and J are TRBV27 and TRBJ1-5; D unclear. V lost 9 bases, J lost 3 bases, and 12 bases lay in between. Germline CDR1 reads MNHEY; CDR2 reads SMNVEV (reference sequence). The CDR3 consists of 13 residues. The CDR3 loop is CASAGLFNQPQHF. The CDR3 DNA follows: TGTGCCAGTGCCGGACTTTTCAATCAGCCCCAGCATTTT.

The rearrangement joins TRBV11-2 to TRBJ2-7; 11 bases are shared with TRBD2. In germline, CDR1 is SGHAT, CDR2 FQNNGV. Trimming took 4 bases from V and 2 from J; bases not matched to a gene: 4. The CDR3 is 15 residues long. CDR3 coding DNA: TGTGCCAGCAGCTCGACTAGCGGGGCAACCTACGAGCAGTACTTC. Translation gives CASSSTSGATYEQYF.

This chain connects TRBV29-1 to TRBJ2-3; 13 bases agree with TRBD2. CDR1 is SQVTM, CDR2 ANQGSEA, per germline. This CDR3 is built from 16 residues. V lost 7 bases to trimming and J lost 2 bases; unmatched junction nucleotides: 9. CDR3 in amino acids: CSAEGTSGTYTDTQYF. DNA for the CDR3: TGCAGCGCCGAAGGGACTAGCGGGACCTACACAGATACGCAGTATTTT.

The V call is TRBV10-3, the J call TRBJ2-7; D is possibly TRBD2 (6 bases). The CDR3 is 15 residues long. The germline V and J ends were trimmed by 2 bases and 4 bases, with 15 bases remaining between them. Germline-derived CDR1 and CDR2 are ENHRY and SYGVKD. CDR3 sequence (DNA): TGTGCCATCAGTGAGGAGATCGGGAGTGCTTACGAGCAGTACTTC. Amino acid sequence: CAISEEIGSAYEQYF.

V and J are TRBV9 and TRBJ1-1; D not resolved. The CDR3 is made up of 13 amino acids. V was cut by 1 base and J by 3 bases, with 7 bases left in between. CDR1 and CDR2 from the germline V gene are SGDLS and YYNGEE. CDR3 DNA sequence: TGTGCCAGCAGCGTAAGATCACACACTGAAGCTTTCTTT. This codes for CASSVRSHTEAFF.

This sequence joins TRBV30 and TRBJ2-7; 9 bases fit TRBD1. With 0 bases clipped from V and 3 bases from J, the junction kept 18 bases outside the gene matches. The CDR3 length is 19 residues. Germline assignment: CDR1 GTSNPN and CDR2 SVGIG (reference sequence). This CDR3 is CAWSVKLALTGGRVYEQYF. The CDR3 bases are TGTGCCTGGAGTGTAAAACTCGCCCTGACAGGGGGTAGGGTCTACGAGCAGTACTTC.

V and J are TRBV28 and TRBJ1-4, with a possible D match to TRBD1 (5 bases). V dropped 2 bases and J dropped 5 bases, with 9 bases sitting between them. The germline CDR1 and CDR2 sequences are MDHEN and SYDVKM. This CDR3 has 14 residues. CDR3 in amino acids: CASSLADKNEKLFF. CDR3 sequence (DNA): TGTGCCAGCAGTTTAGCGGACAAAAATGAAAAACTGTTTTTT.

V is TRBV5-4 and J is TRBJ2-7, with 8 bases aligning to TRBD2. Germline assignment: CDR1 SGHNT and CDR2 YYREEE (reference sequence). The CDR3 loop spans 16 amino acids. The J segment lost 0 bases and the V segment lost 4 bases, leaving 9 bases of the junction unmatched. In DNA, the CDR3 is TGTGCCAGCAGCGGGGGACTAGGTCGTAGCTCCTACGAGCAGTACTTC. Its protein is CASSGGLGRSSYEQYF.

The V gene is TRBV12-5, the J gene TRBJ1-3; a weak D match, TRBD1 (6 bases). Germline V gene data show CDR1 as LGHNT and CDR2 as FRNRAP. There are 15 residues in the CDR3. V lost 3 bases, J lost 3 bases, and 12 bases lay in between. The CDR3: CASGFAGARGNTIYF. CDR3 DNA sequence: TGTGCTAGTGGTTTTGCAGGGGCGCGTGGAAACACCATATATTTT.

DNA for the CDR3: TGTGCCAGCAGCCCACAGACAGGGTCTCAAAACATTCAGTACTTC. Protein: CASSPQTGSQNIQYF. V usage is TRBV2 and J usage is TRBJ2-4; 7 bases are a match to TRBD1. The CDR3 covers 15 residues. J was trimmed by 5 bases and V by 6 bases; bases with no gene match: 10. CDR1 and CDR2 from the germline V gene are SNHLY and FYNNEI.

The chain is built from TRBV3-1 (or the pseudogene TRBV3-2) and TRBJ2-6; tentatively, D is TRBD1 (5 bases). In germline, CDR1 is LGHDT, CDR2 YNNKEL (reference sequence). V was trimmed by 4 bases and J by 0 bases, leaving 7 bases between them. CDR3 length: 15 amino acids. CDR3 in DNA: TGTGCCAGCAGCCGACAGACCTCTGGGGCCAACGTCCTGACTTTC. This codes for CASSRQTSGANVLTF.

This clone was seen only once. The genes are TRBV27 and TRBJ2-7, with a possible D match to TRBD1 (5 bases). The CDR3 totals 13 residues. V lost 6 bases and J 5 bases, leaving 14 bases between the germline ends. Germline CDR1 is MNHEY and CDR2 is SMNVEV (reference sequence). CDR3 region: CASSLAGYNEQYF. The CDR3 nucleotides are TGTGCCAGCAGCTTGGCAGGGTACAACGAGCAGTACTTC.

The rearrangement links TRBV28 to TRBJ1-3; D call uncertain. Trimming removed 3 bases from V and 10 bases from J, with 10 bases in between. Germline-derived CDR1 and CDR2 are MDHEN and SYDVKM. This CDR3 has 12 amino acids. This chain's CDR3 is CASSLLGGTIYF. CDR3 in DNA: TGTGCCAGCAGTTTGTTAGGAGGGACCATATATTTT.

The chain recombines TRBV11-2 with TRBJ1-1; 8 bases map to TRBD1. Germline CDR1 SGHAT, CDR2 FQNNGV. Trimming cost V 3 bases and J 1 base; bases outside gene matches: 4. The CDR3 spans 15 residues. In nucleotides, the CDR3 is TGTGCCAGCAGCTTCCGACAGGGGTCGAACACTGAAGCTTTCTTT. It is translated as CASSFRQGSNTEAFF.

The gene calls are TRBV2 and TRBJ2-7; D is unclear. The CDR3 has 12 amino acids. V was trimmed by 3 bases and J by 2 bases, leaving 5 bases between them. Per germline, CDR1 SNHLY and CDR2 FYNNEI. The CDR3 coding sequence is TGTGCCAGCAGTGACAGTCCCTACGAGCAGTACTTC. It is translated as CASSDSPYEQYF. The full variable domain, in which reference TRBV2 and TRBJ2-7 provide the parts outside the CDR3, is EPEVTQTPSHQVTQMGQEVILRCVPISNHLYFYWYRQILGQKVEFLVSFYNNEISEKSEIFDDQFSVERPDGSNFTLKIRSTKLEDSAMYFCASSDSPYEQYFGPGTRLTVT.

Here the CDR3 reads CASSSGQLGGSPLHF. CDR3 DNA: TGTGCCAGCAGCTCGGGACAGTTAGGAGGCTCACCCCTCCACTTT. The chain carries TRBV7-9 and TRBJ1-6, with 7 bases identical to TRBD1. The CDR3 has 15 amino acids. In germline, CDR1 is SEHNR, CDR2 FQNEAQ (reference sequence). V lost 4 bases and J lost 10; bases outside the gene matches: 10.